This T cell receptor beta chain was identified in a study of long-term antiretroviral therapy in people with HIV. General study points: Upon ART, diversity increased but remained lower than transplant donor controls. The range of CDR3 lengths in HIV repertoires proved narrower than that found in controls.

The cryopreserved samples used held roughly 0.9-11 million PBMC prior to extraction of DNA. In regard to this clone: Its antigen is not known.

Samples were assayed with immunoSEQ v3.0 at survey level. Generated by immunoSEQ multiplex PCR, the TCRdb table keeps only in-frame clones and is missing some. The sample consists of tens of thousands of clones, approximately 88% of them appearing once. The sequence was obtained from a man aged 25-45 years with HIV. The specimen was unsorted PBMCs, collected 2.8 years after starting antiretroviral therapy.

The CDR3 bases are TGTGCCAGCAGTTTAAGGGACAGGGGCTCAGATACGCAGTATTTT. Translation: CASSLRDRGSDTQYF. V and J are TRBV27 and TRBJ2-3, with 10 bases that match TRBD1. CDR1 is MNHEY and CDR2 is SMNVEV in the germline V gene (reference sequence). J gave up 4 bases and V 2 bases, and 3 bases lay outside the gene matches. The CDR3 loop spans 15 amino acids.